The clone carrying this T cell receptor beta chain was seen more than once but under ten times. Constant-segment primers served in 5'RACE that generated TCR alpha and TCR beta cDNA libraries bearing sample barcodes and UMIs. Using its own MiXCR run on the 5' RACE reads, TCRdb lists one record per CDR3 protein. The sample yields some 450,000 distinct CDR3 sequences, about a sixth seen once. The sample is drawn from a study of T-cell memory formation after mild COVID-19. Turning to the study itself: TCR clusters mostly belonged to single donors.

Germline values: CDR1 MNHEY, CDR2 SVGAGI. The CDR3 is 16 amino acids. Trimming left V 2 bases short and J 0 bases short, with 8 bases between. The clonotype originates from a man in his late teens or twenties who had mild COVID-19 (a few samples of this study predate the infection). Cell type and time point are not known. This rearrangement joins TRBV6-5 to TRBJ1-6, with D uncertain. Material: PBMCs or a T cell subset sorted from them (not recorded which). This CDR3 is CASSYGRYSYNSPLHF. The CDR3 DNA reads as TGTGCCAGCAGTTACGGCAGATACTCCTATAATTCACCCCTCCACTTT.